The subject of this entry is one TCR beta chain. Amplified material comprised TCR beta CDR3 regions derived from RNA transcripts. HTBI primers were used in a first-round RT-PCR, which preceded a second-round multiplex PCR. Each CDR3 protein gets one entry after TCRdb re-called the multiplex PCR reads with MiXCR. The sample consists of approximately 640,000 distinct CDR3 sequences, roughly 39% of them appearing once. Germline CDR1 and CDR2: SGHAT and FQDESV (reference sequence). This CDR3 is 14 amino acids long. The ends were cut back, 2 bases at V and 2 bases at J, with 10 bases in the middle. Moderate-to-severe activity, CAS at least 3, NOSPECS at least 4 and duration under 3 months characterized donors with ophthalmopathy. A diagnosis was made from clinical symptoms together with serum thyroxine, TRAb, thyroid ultrasound and orbital computed tomography. The data stem from a study of Graves' ophthalmopathy and Graves' hyperthyroidism.

The receptor was derived from an adult man with Graves' ophthalmopathy. Sequencing was done on a sample of peripheral blood. V and J are TRBV11-1 and TRBJ2-7; D possibly corresponds to TRBD2 (5 bases). The chain's CDR3 is CASSLLAYAYEQYF. The DNA for the CDR3 is TGTGCCAGCAGCTTACTAGCTTATGCCTACGAGCAGTACTTC.